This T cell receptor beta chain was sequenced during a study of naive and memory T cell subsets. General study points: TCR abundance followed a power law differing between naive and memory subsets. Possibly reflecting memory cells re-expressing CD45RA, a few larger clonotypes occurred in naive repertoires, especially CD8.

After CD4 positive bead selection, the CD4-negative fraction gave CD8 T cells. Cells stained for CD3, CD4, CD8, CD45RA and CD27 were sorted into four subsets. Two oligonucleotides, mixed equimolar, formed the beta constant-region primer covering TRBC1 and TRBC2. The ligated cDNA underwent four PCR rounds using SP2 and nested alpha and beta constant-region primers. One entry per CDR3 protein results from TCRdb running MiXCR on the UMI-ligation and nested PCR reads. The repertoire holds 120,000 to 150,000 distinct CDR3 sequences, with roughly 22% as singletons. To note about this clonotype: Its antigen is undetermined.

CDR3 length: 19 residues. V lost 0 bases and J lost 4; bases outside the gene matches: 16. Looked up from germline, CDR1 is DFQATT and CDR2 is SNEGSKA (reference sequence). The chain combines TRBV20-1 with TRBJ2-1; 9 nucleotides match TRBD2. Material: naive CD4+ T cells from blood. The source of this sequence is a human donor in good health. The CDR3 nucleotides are TGCAGTGCTAGAGATCGAGGGGGGTTCCTAGCGGGATCTTACAATGAGCAGTTCTTC. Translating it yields CSARDRGGFLAGSYNEQFF.